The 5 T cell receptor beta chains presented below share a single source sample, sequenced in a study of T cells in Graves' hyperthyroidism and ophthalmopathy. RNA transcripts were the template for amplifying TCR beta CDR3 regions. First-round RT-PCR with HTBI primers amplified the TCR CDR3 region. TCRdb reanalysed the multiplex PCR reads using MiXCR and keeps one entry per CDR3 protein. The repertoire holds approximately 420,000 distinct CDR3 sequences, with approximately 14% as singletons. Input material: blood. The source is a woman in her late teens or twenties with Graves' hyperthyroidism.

The CDR3 DNA is TGTGCCAGCAACTACGACAGTCACACTGAAGCTTTCTTT. Translated: CASNYDSHTEAFF. The chain links TRBV5-6 to TRBJ1-1, with D possibly being TRBD1 (5 bases). Trimming cost V 6 bases and J 3 bases, with 12 bases left between them. Per germline, CDR1 SGHDT and CDR2 YYEEEE. The CDR3 consists of 13 residues.

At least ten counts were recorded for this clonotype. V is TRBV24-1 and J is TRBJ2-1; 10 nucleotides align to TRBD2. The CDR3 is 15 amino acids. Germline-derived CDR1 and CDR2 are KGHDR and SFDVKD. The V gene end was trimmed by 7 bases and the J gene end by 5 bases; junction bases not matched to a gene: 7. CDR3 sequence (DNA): TGTGCCACCAGCCAGGGACTAGCGTTAAACAATGAGCAGTTCTTC. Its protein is CATSQGLALNNEQFF.

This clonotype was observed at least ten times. The CDR3 sequence is CAWSVSRDRGFRGYTF. CDR3 DNA sequence: TGTGCCTGGAGTGTGTCGCGGGACAGGGGATTTCGTGGCTACACCTTC. V and J are TRBV30 and TRBJ1-2, with TRBD1 identical over 10 bases. Germline V gene lookup returns CDR1 GTSNPN and CDR2 SVGIG (reference sequence). With V trimmed by 0 bases and J by 7 bases, 11 bases remained unmatched. The CDR3 covers 16 residues. The full variable domain, its missing parts supplied by reference TRBV30 and TRBJ1-2, is SQTIHQWPATLVQPVGSPLSLECTVEGTSNPNLYWYRQAAGRGLQLLFYSVGIGQISSEVPQNLSASRPQDRQFILSSKKLLLSDSGFYLCAWSVSRDRGFRGYTFGSGTRLTVV.

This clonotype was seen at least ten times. The CDR3 DNA reads as TGTGCCAGCAGGCAGGGACTAGCGGGAGGATCCGAGCAGTACTTC. Its translation is CASRQGLAGGSEQYF. The J gene is TRBJ2-7, the V gene TRBV3-1; 15 nucleotides agree with TRBD2. CDR1 is LGHDT, CDR2 YNNKEL, per germline (reference sequence). This CDR3 is built from 15 residues. With 6 bases clipped from V and 6 bases from J, the junction kept 6 bases outside the gene matches.

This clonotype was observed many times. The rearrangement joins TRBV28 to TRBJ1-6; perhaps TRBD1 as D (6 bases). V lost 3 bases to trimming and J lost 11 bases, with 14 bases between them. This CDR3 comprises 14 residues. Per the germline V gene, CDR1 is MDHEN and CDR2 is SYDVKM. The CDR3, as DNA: TGTGCCAGCAGTTTGCCTACAGGGCCCCCACCCCTCCACTTT. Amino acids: CASSLPTGPPPLHF.